This entry describes one T cell receptor beta chain. Antigen specificity is unknown. Documented treatment: roughly 10-day PBMC culture with coronavirus spike peptide pools or control peptides (ViraFEST assay). The assay that was used to sequence DNA from cultured CD4+ T cells was the Oncomine TCR Beta short-read assay. TCRdb ran MiXCR on the PCR reads and lists one entry per CDR3 protein. The data show about 16,000 distinct CDR3 sequences, less than 60% seen once. The data were taken from a study of vaccination and CD4 T cells after COVID-19. The CDR3 contains 16 residues. Germline assignment: CDR1 SGDLS and CDR2 YYNGEE. The trim removed 0 bases at V and 4 bases at J, leaving 9 bases unmatched.

Sequenced input: CD4+ T cells from blood, cultured in vitro. The receptor was isolated from a human donor who had recovered from COVID-19. The chain recombines TRBV9 with TRBJ2-5, with 7 bases matching TRBD2. The CDR3 nucleotides read TGTGCCAGCAGCGTAGGTAGAGCGGGGTTGGGAGAGACCCAGTACTTC. Translated: CASSVGRAGLGETQYF.